Below, 15 T cell receptor beta chains from the same sample are listed, as sequenced in a study of blood T cells in healthy people across ages. A second about 7 to 12 cycle PCR used barcoded and J-beta primers. TCRdb called the 5' RACE reads again in MiXCR, with one record for every CDR3 protein. Found here are more than 550,000 distinct CDR3 sequences, 22% of them singletons; the top ten hold around 22%. The sample comprised blood. These receptors came from a man between 70 and 80 years old in good health.

This clonotype was detected ten times or more. The chain employs TRBV28 and TRBJ2-3; D unresolved. Between the trimmed V and J ends, which lost 7 bases and 2 bases, there was a span of 10 bases. Germline lookup yields CDR1 MDHEN and CDR2 SYDVKM. The CDR3 covers 13 residues. The CDR3 reads CASTPRVTDTQYF. The CDR3 coding sequence is TGTGCCAGCACCCCAAGGGTCACAGATACGCAGTATTTT.

The chain recombines TRBV9 with TRBJ2-5; 12 bases match TRBD2. The last part of the DNA fits TRBJ2-1 better; the J call may be wrong. The CDR3 totals 18 residues. CDR1 is SGDLS, CDR2 YYNGEE, per germline. The CDR3 reads CASSVGLAGDSVYNEQFF. The CDR3 bases are TGTGCCAGCAGCGTAGGACTAGCGGGGGATTCGGTGTACAATGAGCAGTTCTTC.

This clonotype was seen only a few times. V usage is TRBV29-1 and J usage is TRBJ1-1; a possible D gene is TRBD1 (6 bases). V shed 7 bases and J shed 7 bases, with 10 bases lying between them. Germline V gene sequence: CDR1 SQVTM, CDR2 ANQGSEA. This CDR3 contains 10 residues. Here the CDR3 DNA reads TGCAGCGCCCAGGACAGTGAAGCTTTCTTT. It encodes CSAQDSEAFF.

This clonotype was seen more than once but under ten times. The V and J genes are TRBV20-1 and TRBJ2-3; D is possibly TRBD2 (5 bases). Germline-derived CDR1 and CDR2 are DFQATT and SNEGSKA (reference sequence). Trimming took off 8 bases at V and 2 bases at J, with 11 bases between the two ends. The CDR3 length is 12 residues. In DNA form, the CDR3 reads TGCAGTATCCCGGGGATCACAGATACGCAGTATTTT. Protein sequence: CSIPGITDTQYF.

V gene TRBV7-8 combines with J gene TRBJ2-5, with TRBD2 matching over 12 bases. The CDR3 consists of 16 residues. The trim removed 3 bases at V and 5 bases at J, leaving 7 bases unmatched. Germline V CDR1 and CDR2: SGHVS, FQNEAQ. The CDR3 bases are TGTGCCAGCAGCTTCCGACTAGCGGGAGTGGGGGAGACCCAGTACTTC. Its protein is CASSFRLAGVGETQYF. The full variable domain, in which reference TRBV7-8 and TRBJ2-5 provide the parts outside the CDR3, is GAGVSQSPRYKVAKRGQDVALRCDPISGHVSLFWYQQALGQGPEFLTYFQNEAQLDKSGLPSDRFFAERPEGSVSTLKIQRTQQEDSAVYLCASSFRLAGVGETQYFGPGTRLLVL.

This clonotype was counted a few times. The gene calls are TRBV3-1 and TRBJ1-1; the match to TRBD1 covers 12 bases. There are 17 residues in the CDR3. The V and J ends lost 4 bases and 1 base, in that order; junction bases with no gene match: 7. Per the germline V gene, CDR1 is LGHDT and CDR2 is YNNKEL (reference sequence). CDR3 coding DNA: TGTGCCAGCAGCCTGATGGGACAGGGGGCTGGGAACACTGAAGCTTTCTTT. Amino acid sequence: CASSLMGQGAGNTEAFF. Based on the CDR3 plus reference TRBV3-1 and TRBJ1-1, the full variable domain is DTAVSQTPKYLVTQMGNDKSIKCEQNLGHDTMYWYKQDSKKFLKIMFSYNNKELIINETVPNRFSPKSPDKAHLNLHINSLELGDSAVYFCASSLMGQGAGNTEAFFGQGTRLTVV.

J is TRBJ2-7 and V is TRBV7-2; D call uncertain. Trimming shortened V by 0 bases and J by 0 bases, and 6 bases separated the two germline ends. The germline CDR1 and CDR2 sequences are SGHTA and FQGNSA. CDR3 size: 14 residues. CDR3 loop: CASSLAVNSYEQYV. For the CDR3, the DNA is TGTGCCAGCAGCTTAGCTGTAAACTCCTACGAGCAGTACGTC.

The chain links TRBV29-1 to TRBJ1-1; 10 positions agree with TRBD1. Germline V CDR1 and CDR2: SQVTM, ANQGSEA. The CDR3 has 12 residues. The J segment lost 8 bases and the V segment lost 5 bases, leaving 5 bases of the junction unmatched. The CDR3 sequence is CSVLTGGREAFF. CDR3 bases: TGCAGCGTTTTGACAGGGGGCAGGGAAGCTTTCTTT.

The V gene is TRBV5-1, the J gene TRBJ2-3; possible D gene TRBD2, 6 bases. The CDR3 is 15 amino acids. Germline V CDR1 and CDR2: SGHRS, YFSETQ. Trimming took 4 bases from V and 4 from J, leaving 16 bases between them. CDR3 amino acids: CASSRENVDADTQYF. In nucleotides, the CDR3 is TGCGCCAGCAGCCGGGAGAATGTTGATGCAGATACGCAGTATTTT.

The J gene is TRBJ1-1, the V gene TRBV11-3; D not certain. CDR1 and CDR2 from the germline V gene are SGHNT and YENEEA. Trimming cost V 1 base and J 10 bases, with 16 bases left between them. The CDR3 is 14 residues long. The CDR3 DNA sequence: TGTGCCAGCAGCTTAGTGGCCTCCCGGGGAGTAGCTTTCTTT. Its protein product is CASSLVASRGVAFF.

This clonotype was observed a few times. The gene calls are TRBV12-3 or TRBV12-4 and TRBJ2-1, with a possible D match to TRBD1 (6 bases). Gene TRBJ2-5 matches the end of the DNA better, so the J call may be wrong. The CDR3 contains 13 residues. The CDR3 protein is CATAGTRQETQYF. The CDR3 coding sequence is TGTGCCACCGCAGGGACACGACAAGAGACCCAGTACTTC.

At least ten counts were recorded for this clonotype. The V and J genes are TRBV5-6 and TRBJ1-2, with D possibly being TRBD1 (6 bases). This CDR3 comprises 16 residues. Germline assignment: CDR1 SGHDT and CDR2 YYEEEE. The ends were cut back, 0 bases at V and 7 bases at J, with 19 bases in the middle. The CDR3 DNA is TGTGCCAGCAGCTTGGTGCGCGGACCGACAGGCGGTGGCTACACCTTC. Amino acids: CASSLVRGPTGGGYTF.

This clonotype was recorded at least ten times. The rearrangement joins TRBV28 to TRBJ1-2, with 8 bases identical to TRBD1. J gave up 4 bases and V 4 bases, and 5 bases lay outside the gene matches. Per germline, CDR1 MDHEN and CDR2 SYDVKM. The CDR3 totals 14 residues. The CDR3 sequence is CASSSAGTGYGYTF. CDR3 DNA sequence: TGTGCCAGCAGTTCGGCCGGGACAGGCTATGGCTACACCTTC.

This clonotype was seen a few times. The chain joins TRBV25-1 to TRBJ2-5; the match to TRBD2 covers 7 bases. The DNA end is a closer match to TRBJ2-1, so the J assignment may be wrong. Germline CDR1 reads MGHDK; CDR2 reads SYGVNS. CDR3 size: 14 residues. The CDR3 loop is CASASGYSYNEQFF. Here the CDR3 DNA reads TGTGCCAGCGCTAGCGGTTATTCATACAATGAGCAGTTCTTC.

This clonotype was counted between two and nine times. This chain joins TRBV27 and TRBJ1-3; 8 bases line up with TRBD1. The CDR3 loop spans 17 amino acids. V gave up 6 bases and J gave up 0 bases; unmatched junction bases: 10. Looked up from germline, CDR1 is MNHEY and CDR2 is SMNVEV (reference sequence). CDR3 sequence (DNA): TGTGCCAGCAGGCCCAGACAGGGGAAAAGCTCTGGAAACACCATATATTTT. This translates into CASRPRQGKSSGNTIYF.